Shown below are 15 T cell receptor beta chains from a single sample sequenced in a study of T cells after yellow fever vaccination (dated 2019 in TCRdb). According to the study, the label for this sample's treatment or condition signals: live attenuated yellow fever vaccine strain. Library generation was performed with 5' RACE. The reads were generated on an Illumina NovaSeq 6000. The public sequencing data were trimmed at Q25 with fastp and processed into clonotypes with MiXCR by TCRdb, which kept only in-frame beta chains. Each CDR3 protein gets just one entry, which takes the most common genes and DNA from the rows behind it. This sample is represented by some 390,000 distinct CDR3 sequences; around 19% of them were singletons. The ten largest clones add up to 15% to 20% of the sample. The sample was PBMCs, taken before the yellow fever booster vaccination. These receptors were obtained from a man between 18 and 29 years old who received the YFV17D yellow fever vaccine.

This chain joins TRBV7-3 and TRBJ2-5; maybe TRBD1 (5 bases). The CDR3 has 13 residues. Trimming removed 6 bases at V and 5 bases at J, with 13 bases between. CDR1 and CDR2 (germline): SGHTA, FQGTGA. This CDR3 is CASSSGSGETQYF. DNA of the CDR3: TGTGCCAGCAGTTCAGGGTCCGGGGAGACCCAGTACTTC.

V and J are TRBV4-3 and TRBJ2-3; 7 nucleotides agree with TRBD1. The V gene's germline CDR1 is LGHNA and CDR2 YSLEER. V was pared by 4 bases and J by 2 bases, with 15 bases of the junction left unmatched. This CDR3 has 18 residues. The CDR3 DNA reads as TGCGCCAGCAGCCGAGACATCCCCCGGGACAGATTCACAGATACGCAGTATTTT. Protein product: CASSRDIPRDRFTDTQYF.

This rearrangement joins TRBV9 to TRBJ2-3, with TRBD2 matching over 7 bases. CDR1 is SGDLS, CDR2 YYNGEE, per germline. This CDR3 comprises 14 residues. J lost 6 bases, V lost 3 bases, and 7 bases had no gene match. In nucleotides, the CDR3 is TGTGCCAGCAGCGGACCGGGGGGTACGGATACGCAGTATTTT. Amino acids: CASSGPGGTDTQYF.

This clonotype has just a few counts. The chain recombines TRBV3-1 with TRBJ2-1, with TRBD2 identical over 14 bases. The V and J ends lost 4 bases and 7 bases, in that order; junction bases with no gene match: 6. The CDR3 runs 16 residues. Germline V gives CDR1 LGHDT, CDR2 YNNKEL (reference sequence). As DNA, the CDR3 is TGTGCCAGCAGCCGTCTGACTAGCGGGGGGGCGAATGAGCAGTTCTTC. The encoded protein is CASSRLTSGGANEQFF.

This clonotype was recorded a few times. The rearrangement links TRBV7-8 to TRBJ1-5; D is unresolved. CDR3 length: 16 residues. V dropped 2 bases and J dropped 0 bases, with 11 bases sitting between them. The germline V gene has CDR1 SGHVS and CDR2 FQNEAQ. The chain's CDR3 is CASSLRVSGSNQPQHF. In DNA form, the CDR3 reads TGTGCCAGCAGCTTAAGGGTCTCGGGTAGCAATCAGCCCCAGCATTTT.

The genes are TRBV12-3 or TRBV12-4 and TRBJ1-2; 8 nucleotides match TRBD1. Germline trimming cut 5 bases from V and 7 bases from J; bases unmatched to any gene: 3. The length of the CDR3 is 12 residues. CDR3 nucleotide sequence: TGTGCCAGCAGTGTCAGGGGGCTTGGCTACACCTTC. Translation gives CASSVRGLGYTF.

CDR3 loop: CASSSPILGRSNTEAFF. CDR3 DNA: TGTGCCAGCAGCTCGCCCATCCTTGGCCGGAGCAACACTGAAGCTTTCTTT. The genes are TRBV7-8 and TRBJ1-1; D remains ambiguous. Germline values: CDR1 SGHVS, CDR2 FQNEAQ. V shed 4 bases and J shed 2 bases, with 20 bases lying between them. The CDR3 is made up of 17 amino acids.

The CDR3 loop is CASSGGIEAFF. CDR3 nucleotides: TGTGCCAGCAGCGGGGGGATTGAAGCTTTCTTT. The V gene is TRBV6-5, the J gene TRBJ1-1; the D gene is possibly TRBD1 (5 bases). Trimming removed 6 bases at V and 7 bases at J, with 9 bases between. The CDR3 is 11 amino acids. Germline values: CDR1 MNHEY, CDR2 SVGAGI.

This chain joins TRBV7-1 and TRBJ2-1; 7 nucleotides match TRBD1. TRBV7-1 is designated an ORF whose function remains uncertain. Unmatched junction bases numbered 19, after V lost 3 bases and J lost 5 bases. The CDR3 contains 19 residues. For the CDR3, the DNA is TGTGCCAGCAGCTCCCCATCCCCCTCCGGGACAGAGCTTAACAATGAGCAGTTCTTC. Translating it yields CASSSPSPSGTELNNEQFF.

Only a few counts were recorded for this clonotype. This chain uses TRBV20-1 with TRBJ2-7; TRBD2 is a possible D gene (6 bases). This CDR3 spans 13 amino acids. With 3 bases removed from V and 6 bases from J, the gap between germline ends came to 15 bases. CDR1 and CDR2 (germline): DFQATT, SNEGSKA (reference sequence). CDR3: CSASYLALGEQYF. CDR3 in DNA: TGCAGTGCTAGTTACCTAGCGCTGGGCGAGCAGTACTTC.

This clonotype was counted a few times. The chain has TRBV5-1 and TRBJ2-3; D may be TRBD1 (6 bases). The CDR3 loop spans 14 amino acids. V was shortened by 2 bases and J by 0 bases, with 7 bases between the two germline ends. Germline-derived CDR1 and CDR2 are SGHRS and YFSETQ. The CDR3 region is CASSFDRSTDTQYF. The CDR3 DNA reads as TGCGCCAGCAGCTTTGACAGGAGCACAGATACGCAGTATTTT.

This clonotype was picked up a small number of times. The chain employs TRBV28 and TRBJ1-2, with 9 bases matching TRBD1. Unmatched junction bases numbered 5, after V lost 4 bases and J lost 8 bases. Germline lookup yields CDR1 MDHEN and CDR2 SYDVKM. The CDR3 covers 13 residues. The CDR3 coding sequence is TGTGCCAGCAGTTCTGGACAGGGGCGCGGCTACACCTTC. Translation gives CASSSGQGRGYTF.

This sequence joins TRBV9 and TRBJ2-7; the match to TRBD1 covers 7 bases. Trimming cost V 2 bases and J 3 bases; bases outside gene matches: 5. This CDR3 spans 14 amino acids. Germline V gene sequence: CDR1 SGDLS, CDR2 YYNGEE. The CDR3 sequence is CASSVGTEFYEQYF. The CDR3 DNA sequence: TGTGCCAGCAGCGTTGGGACAGAGTTCTACGAGCAGTACTTC.

This clonotype was found a few times. The chain combines TRBV7-9 with TRBJ1-2; possibly TRBD1 for D (6 bases). The CDR3 contains 14 residues. The germline V gene has CDR1 SEHNR and CDR2 FQNEAQ (reference sequence). The V end lost 5 bases, the J end lost 2 bases, and 12 bases lay between the germline ends. CDR3 DNA sequence: TGTGCCAGCAGCGGGGGGGGCGGAAACTATGGCTACACCTTC. Its protein product is CASSGGGGNYGYTF.

CDR3 in DNA: TGTGCCAGCAGCGTAAGTGGGAGCTCTGGGGCCAACGTCCTGACTTTC. Amino acid sequence: CASSVSGSSGANVLTF. The chain combines TRBV9 with TRBJ2-6; possibly TRBD2 for D (5 bases). Germline CDR1 SGDLS, CDR2 YYNGEE. CDR3 length equals 16 residues. The V end was cut by 1 base, the J end by 0 bases, with 8 bases between.